This record looks at one T cell receptor beta chain sequence and its context. This receptor's antigen is unknown. Qualities for individual bases were not recorded, and no much larger clone is one base off. These reads were obtained on an Illumina NovaSeq 6000. Using 5'RACE with constant-segment primers, TCRalpha and TCRbeta cDNA libraries were constructed, with sample barcodes and unique molecular identifiers added in the process. Trizol reagent was used to extract RNA from every sample. Library amplification was performed in two PCR steps, and a second sample barcode and Illumina TruSeq adapters were introduced in the second step. The libraries were sequenced on an Illumina NovaSeq using 2 x 150 bp paired-end reads. Regarding the original processing steps: With migec v1.2.7, reads were demultiplexed and then collapsed into UMI-guided consensus sequences. Using mixcr v2.1.11, UMI consensuses were aligned to TRA and TRB V and J templates and then assembled into clonotypes. A clonotype was counted as expanded or contracted only if both edgeR and NoisET called the change significant, with noise models trained on biological replicates. edgeR calls used a false discovery rate-adjusted p below 0.01 and a log2 fold-change threshold of 1. PCA with hierarchical clustering of max-normalized trajectories of the 1000 most abundant clonotypes was used as exploratory dynamics analysis. The CD4 or CD8 phenotype of responding clones was assigned using the separately sequenced CD4+ and CD8+ repertoires. TCRdb itself trimmed the public reads at Q25 with fastp, ran MiXCR and retained productive beta chains. Under each unique CDR3 protein, matching rows form one entry showing the most common genes and DNA. TCRdb, not the original authors, processed these V and J calls. The sample contains more than 80,000 distinct CDR3 sequences, roughly 12% of them found a single time. Around 30% of the sample is taken by the ten largest.

This sample was included in a study of T-cell memory formation after mild COVID-19 (dated by TCRdb to the early 2020s). Turning to the overall study: Most TCR sequence clusters were specific to one of the two donors. In a couple of donors, T-cell clones that expanded and contracted after mild COVID-19 were tracked by sequencing TCRalpha and TCRbeta repertoires over time. Two young, previously healthy adult volunteers, one female and one male, were included in the cohort. Summary of the overall study and its limitations: Contracting CD4+ clones were located mainly in the CM and EM memory subsets, whereas CD8+ clones were found to be enriched in EMRA. Some responding clones were detected in pre-infection memory, which suggested that pre-existing cross-reactive memory T cells had joined the SARS-CoV-2 response. The study included only a couple of mild cases, and larger cohorts that include severe cases with pre-infection samples were judged to be necessary. Balanced CD4/CD8 phenotypes were observed for clones contracting from day 15 to 85, whereas a bias towards CD4+ was observed for a second wave of clones expanding from day 15 to 37. SARS-CoV-2 specificity of the second-wave clones peaking on day 37 was not confirmed.

Reading from cysteine to phenylalanine, the CDR3 counts 15 amino acids. CDR3 DNA only is kept here, 45 bases in frame from base 1. V ends up 4 bases short and J 0 bases short, with an unmatched junction base count of 5. Sequences SGHVS (CDR1) and FQNEAQ (CDR2) are obtained from the germline V gene. Ficoll-Paque density gradient centrifugation was the method used to isolate PBMCs. The receptor chain draws on TRBV7-8 and TRBJ1-1; 7 junctional bases match TRBD1. The source material was PBMCs or a T cell subset sorted from them (not recorded which). This TCR was sampled from an adult woman who had mild COVID-19 (a few samples of this study predate the infection). The sample titles of this study are shuffled in the database, so cell type and time point are left out; the donor was told from shared clones. The DNA sequence reads TGTGCCAGCAGCTCAAGACAGGGAATGAACACTGAAGCTTTCTTT. Protein translation: CASSSRQGMNTEAFF.